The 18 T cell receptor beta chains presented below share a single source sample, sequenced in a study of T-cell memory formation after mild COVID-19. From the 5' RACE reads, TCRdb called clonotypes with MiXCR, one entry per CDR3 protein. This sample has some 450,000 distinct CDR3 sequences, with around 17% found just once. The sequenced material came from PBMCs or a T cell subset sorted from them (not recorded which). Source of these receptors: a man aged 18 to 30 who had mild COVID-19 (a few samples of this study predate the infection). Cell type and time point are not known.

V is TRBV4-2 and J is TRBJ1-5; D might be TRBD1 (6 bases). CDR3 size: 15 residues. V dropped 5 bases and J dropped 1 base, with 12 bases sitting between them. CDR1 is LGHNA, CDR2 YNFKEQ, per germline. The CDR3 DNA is TGTGCCAGCAGCTCCTCGGGACAAAGCAATCAGCCCCAGCATTTT. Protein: CASSSSGQSNQPQHF.

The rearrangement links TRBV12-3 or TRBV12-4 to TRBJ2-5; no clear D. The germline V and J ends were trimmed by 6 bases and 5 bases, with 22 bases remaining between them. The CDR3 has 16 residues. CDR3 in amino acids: CASSRAWGTSGETQYF. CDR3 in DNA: TGTGCCAGCAGCAGAGCGTGGGGTACCTCTGGGGAGACCCAGTACTTC.

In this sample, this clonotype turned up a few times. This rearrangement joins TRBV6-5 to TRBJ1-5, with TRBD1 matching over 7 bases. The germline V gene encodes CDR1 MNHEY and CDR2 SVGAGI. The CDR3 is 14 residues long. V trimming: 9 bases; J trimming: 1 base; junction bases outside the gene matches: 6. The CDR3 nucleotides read TGTGCCAGTCGACAGGGTGGGAGCAATCAGCCCCAGCATTTT. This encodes CASRQGGSNQPQHF.

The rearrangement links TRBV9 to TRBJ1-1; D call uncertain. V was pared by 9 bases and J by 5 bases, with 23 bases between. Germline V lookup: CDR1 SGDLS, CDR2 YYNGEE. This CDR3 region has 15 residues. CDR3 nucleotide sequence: TGTGCCACCTTCCTGGGAGGGCACGAAGGAACTGAAGCTTTCTTT. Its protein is CATFLGGHEGTEAFF.

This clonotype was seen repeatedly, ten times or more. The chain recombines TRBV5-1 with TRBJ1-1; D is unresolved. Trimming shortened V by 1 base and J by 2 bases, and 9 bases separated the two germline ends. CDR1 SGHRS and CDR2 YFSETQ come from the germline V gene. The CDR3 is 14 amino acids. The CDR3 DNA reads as TGCGCCAGCAGCTTGCGGACCGTTAACACTGAAGCTTTCTTT. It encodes CASSLRTVNTEAFF.

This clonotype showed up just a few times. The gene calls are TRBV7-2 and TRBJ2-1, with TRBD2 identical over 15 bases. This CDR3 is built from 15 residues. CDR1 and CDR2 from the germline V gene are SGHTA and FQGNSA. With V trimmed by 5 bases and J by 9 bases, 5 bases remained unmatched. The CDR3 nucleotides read TGTGCCAGCAGCCTCGGACTAGCGGGGGGGCCTGAGCAGTTCTTC. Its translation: CASSLGLAGGPEQFF.

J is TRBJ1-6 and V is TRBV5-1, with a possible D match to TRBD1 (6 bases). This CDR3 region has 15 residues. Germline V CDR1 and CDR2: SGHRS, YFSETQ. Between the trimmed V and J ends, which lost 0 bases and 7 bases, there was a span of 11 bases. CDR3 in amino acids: CASSLDRAKNSPLHF. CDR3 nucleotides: TGCGCCAGCAGCTTGGACAGGGCAAAGAATTCACCCCTCCACTTT.

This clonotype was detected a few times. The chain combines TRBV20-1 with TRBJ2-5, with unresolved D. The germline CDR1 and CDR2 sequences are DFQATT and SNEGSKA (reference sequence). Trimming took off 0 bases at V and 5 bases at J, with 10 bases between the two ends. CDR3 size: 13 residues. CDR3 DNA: TGCAGTGCTAGAGATCAAGTTGCCGAGACCCAGTACTTC. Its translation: CSARDQVAETQYF.

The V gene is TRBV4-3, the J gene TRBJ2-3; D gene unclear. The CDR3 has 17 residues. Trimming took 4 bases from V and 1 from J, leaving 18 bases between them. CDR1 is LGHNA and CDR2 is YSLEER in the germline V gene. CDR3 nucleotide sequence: TGCGCCAGCAGCCGGATCATAGGTGGGCCAGGCACAGATACGCAGTATTTT. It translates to CASSRIIGGPGTDTQYF.

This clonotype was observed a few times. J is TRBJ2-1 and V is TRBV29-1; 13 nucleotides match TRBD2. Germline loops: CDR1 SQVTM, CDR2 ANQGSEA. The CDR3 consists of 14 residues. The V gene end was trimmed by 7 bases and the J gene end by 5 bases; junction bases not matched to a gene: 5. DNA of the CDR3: TGCAGCGCACCACTAGCGGGGGGGAACAATGAGCAGTTCTTC. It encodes CSAPLAGGNNEQFF.

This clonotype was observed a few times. In DNA form, the CDR3 reads TGTGCCAGCAGCGTAGAAGTTGTAGGGGGCACTGAAGCTTTCTTT. The encoded protein is CASSVEVVGGTEAFF. V gene TRBV9 combines with J gene TRBJ1-1, with TRBD1 as a possible D gene (6 bases). This CDR3 has 15 amino acids. With 0 bases removed from V and 4 bases from J, the gap between germline ends came to 13 bases. The germline V gene encodes CDR1 SGDLS and CDR2 YYNGEE. Combining the CDR3 with reference TRBV9 and TRBJ1-1 gives the whole variable domain DSGVTQTPKHLITATGQRVTLRCSPRSGDLSVYWYQQSLDQGLQFLIQYYNGEERAKGNILERFSAQQFPDLHSELNLSSLELGDSALYFCASSVEVVGGTEAFFGQGTRLTVV.

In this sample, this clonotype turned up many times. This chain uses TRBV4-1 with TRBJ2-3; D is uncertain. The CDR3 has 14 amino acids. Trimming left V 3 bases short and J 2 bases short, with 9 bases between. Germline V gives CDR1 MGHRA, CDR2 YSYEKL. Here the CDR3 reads CASSQNVATDTQYF. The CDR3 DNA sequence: TGCGCCAGCAGCCAGAACGTAGCCACAGATACGCAGTATTTT.

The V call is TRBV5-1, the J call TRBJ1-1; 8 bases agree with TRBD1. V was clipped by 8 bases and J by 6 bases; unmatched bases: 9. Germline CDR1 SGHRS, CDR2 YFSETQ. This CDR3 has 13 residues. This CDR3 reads CASQGQAEAEAFF. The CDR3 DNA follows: TGCGCCAGTCAGGGACAGGCGGAGGCTGAAGCTTTCTTT.

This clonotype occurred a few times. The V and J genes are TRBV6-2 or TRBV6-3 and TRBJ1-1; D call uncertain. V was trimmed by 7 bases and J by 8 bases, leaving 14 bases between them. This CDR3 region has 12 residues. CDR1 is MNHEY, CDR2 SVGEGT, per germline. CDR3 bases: TGTGCCAGCAACGGACCGAGCTTCGAAGCTTTCTTT. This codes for CASNGPSFEAFF.

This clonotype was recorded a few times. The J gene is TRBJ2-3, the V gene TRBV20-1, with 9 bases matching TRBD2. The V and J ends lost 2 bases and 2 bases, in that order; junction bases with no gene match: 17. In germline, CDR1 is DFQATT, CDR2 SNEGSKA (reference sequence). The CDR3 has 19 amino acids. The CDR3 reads CSARPKPGTSPIDTDTQYF. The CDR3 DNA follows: TGCAGTGCTAGACCTAAACCCGGGACTAGCCCGATAGACACAGATACGCAGTATTTT.

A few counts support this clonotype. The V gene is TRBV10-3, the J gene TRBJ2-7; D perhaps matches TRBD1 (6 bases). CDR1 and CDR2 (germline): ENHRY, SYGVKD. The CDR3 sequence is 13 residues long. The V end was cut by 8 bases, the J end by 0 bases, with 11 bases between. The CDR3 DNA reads TGTGCCATCGGGGGCACGAGCTCCTACGAGCAGTACTTC. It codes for CAIGGTSSYEQYF.

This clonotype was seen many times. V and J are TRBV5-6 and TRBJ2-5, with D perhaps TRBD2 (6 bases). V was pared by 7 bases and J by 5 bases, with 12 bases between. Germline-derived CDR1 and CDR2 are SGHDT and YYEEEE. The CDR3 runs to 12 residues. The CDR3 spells CASGGTVETQYF. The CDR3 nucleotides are TGTGCCAGCGGCGGGACGGTGGAGACCCAGTACTTC.

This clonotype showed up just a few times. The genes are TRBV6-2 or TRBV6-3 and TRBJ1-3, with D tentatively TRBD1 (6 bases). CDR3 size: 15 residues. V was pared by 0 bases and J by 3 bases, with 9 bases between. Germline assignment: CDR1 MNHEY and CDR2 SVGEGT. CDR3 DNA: TGTGCCAGCAGTTACTCGCCAGGGGTTGGAAACACCATATATTTT. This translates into CASSYSPGVGNTIYF.